The 19 T cell receptor beta chains below all came from one sample that was sequenced in a study of OX40 agonist ivuxolimab in advanced cancers. Produced via immunoSEQ multiplex PCR; TCRdb's table is partial and in-frame only. The sample has 80,000 to 100,000 clones; 80% to 90% are singletons. The sequencing here drew on CD4+ or CD8+ T cells sorted from blood, taken in a trial of the OX40 agonist ivuxolimab. These receptors originate from an adult with an advanced solid tumor such as melanoma, head and neck, liver or kidney cancer.

The CDR3 is CASDSGGLRTDTQYF. The CDR3 DNA is TGCGCCAGCGATAGCGGGGGGCTCCGGACAGATACGCAGTATTTT. This sequence joins TRBV5-1 and TRBJ2-3; TRBD2 agrees at 10 bases. Germline CDR1 SGHRS, CDR2 YFSETQ. CDR3 size: 15 residues. With 7 bases clipped from V and 3 bases from J, the junction kept 8 bases outside the gene matches.

V usage is TRBV7-8 and J usage is TRBJ2-3; 8 bases agree with TRBD2. J was trimmed by 4 bases and V by 0 bases; bases with no gene match: 3. The V gene's germline CDR1 is SGHVS and CDR2 FQNEAQ. The CDR3 has 15 residues. The CDR3 coding sequence is TGTGCCAGCAGCTTAGCATGGACTAGCTCAGATACGCAGTATTTT. Translation: CASSLAWTSSDTQYF. The full variable domain, completed using reference TRBV7-8 and TRBJ2-3, is GAGVSQSPRYKVAKRGQDVALRCDPISGHVSLFWYQQALGQGPEFLTYFQNEAQLDKSGLPSDRFFAERPEGSVSTLKIQRTQQEDSAVYLCASSLAWTSSDTQYFGPGTRLTVL.

The V gene is TRBV6-4, the J gene TRBJ2-1; 9 positions agree with TRBD2. The trim removed 0 bases at V and 10 bases at J, leaving 7 bases unmatched. Germline CDR1 MRHNA, CDR2 SNTAGT. This CDR3 has 15 amino acids. The CDR3 is CASSDSGLAGAEQFF. CDR3 nucleotide sequence: TGTGCCAGCAGTGACTCGGGACTAGCAGGGGCCGAGCAGTTCTTC.

V is TRBV19 and J is TRBJ2-1; D is unresolved. The germline CDR1 and CDR2 sequences are LNHDA and SQIVND (reference sequence). With 8 bases removed from V and 8 bases from J, the gap between germline ends came to 16 bases. The CDR3 has 13 residues. For the CDR3, the DNA is TGTGCCAGTCGTACTGCCTTTGAAGATGAGCAGTTCTTC. Residues: CASRTAFEDEQFF.

Note on this clone: One end of the junction varies from germline; a read error may be responsible. The J gene is TRBJ1-6, the V gene TRBV7-3; D is possibly TRBD1 (6 bases). CDR3 length: 15 amino acids. Germline V gene sequence: CDR1 SGHTA, CDR2 FQGTGA. As DNA, the CDR3 is TGTGCCAGCAGCATAACAGGGCAGCTGGATTCACCCCTCCACTTT. Translation gives CASSITGQLDSPLHF.

This sequence joins TRBV4-2 and TRBJ2-5; 14 nucleotides align to TRBD2. Germline lookup yields CDR1 LGHNA and CDR2 YNFKEQ. J was trimmed by 7 bases and V by 1 base; bases with no gene match: 11. CDR3 length: 18 amino acids. CDR3 coding DNA: TGTGCCAGCAGCCAAGCGGTCGGGACTAGCGGGGGAGGGGGGACCCAGTACTTC. This gives the protein CASSQAVGTSGGGGTQYF.

V usage is TRBV6-5 and J usage is TRBJ1-3; 8 bases match TRBD1. The germline V gene encodes CDR1 MNHEY and CDR2 SVGAGI. This CDR3 has 15 amino acids. J lost 2 bases, V lost 6 bases, and 6 bases had no gene match. The CDR3 bases are TGTGCCAGCAGAGCGGACAGGGTCCCTGGAAACACCATATATTTT. Amino acids: CASRADRVPGNTIYF.

The chain uses TRBV11-2 and TRBJ2-6; D is unresolved. The CDR3 loop spans 14 amino acids. Germline CDR1 and CDR2: SGHAT and FQNNGV. The V and J ends lost 0 bases and 3 bases respectively, with 3 bases between them. CDR3 bases: TGTGCCAGCAGCTTAGAGGTTGGGGCCAACGTCCTGACTTTC. It codes for CASSLEVGANVLTF.

The chain uses TRBV28 and TRBJ2-7, with D tentatively TRBD1 or TRBD2 (7 bases each). Trimming removed 6 bases from V and 5 bases from J, with 20 bases in between. Germline V CDR1 and CDR2: MDHEN, SYDVKM. The CDR3 is made up of 15 amino acids. CDR3: CASSGGRGRFDEQYF. The CDR3, as DNA: TGTGCCAGCAGCGGTGGGAGGGGGCGATTCGACGAGCAGTACTTC.

The DNA of the CDR3 is TGTGCCAGCGTACCAGGGATAAACACCGGGGAGCTGTTTTTT. It is translated as CASVPGINTGELFF. The chain links TRBV7-2 to TRBJ2-2; a weak D match, TRBD1 (5 bases). CDR3 length: 14 amino acids. Germline CDR1 is SGHTA and CDR2 is FQGNSA. V was cut by 8 bases and J by 2 bases, with 12 bases left in between. Combining the CDR3 with reference TRBV7-2 and TRBJ2-2 gives the whole variable domain GAGVSQSPSNKVTEKGKDVELRCDPISGHTALYWYRQSLGQGLEFLIYFQGNSAPDKSGLPSDRFSAERTGGSVSTLTIQRTQQEDSAVYLCASVPGINTGELFFGEGSRLTVL.

V is TRBV5-4 and J is TRBJ2-3; TRBD1 is a possible D gene (5 bases). Germline V gene sequence: CDR1 SGHNT, CDR2 YYREEE (reference sequence). CDR3 size: 14 residues. V shed 3 bases and J shed 6 bases, with 14 bases lying between them. In nucleotides, the CDR3 is TGTGCCAGCAGCTCCGGACATATGGAGGATACGCAGTATTTT. Its protein product is CASSSGHMEDTQYF.

A word on this clone: Different DNA sequences within this sample yield the same CDR3. V is TRBV4-3 and J is TRBJ2-3, with a weak D call TRBD2 (6 bases). CDR1 is LGHNA, CDR2 YSLEER, per germline. CDR3 length: 14 amino acids. V shed 0 bases and J shed 3 bases, with 7 bases lying between them. The CDR3 sequence is CASSQDRGTDTQYF. CDR3 in DNA: TGCGCCAGCAGCCAAGATCGGGGGACAGATACGCAGTATTTT.

The V and J genes are TRBV6-1 and TRBJ2-1; weak D call: TRBD2 (5 bases). V gave up 6 bases and J gave up 0 bases, with 12 bases separating them. The CDR3 has 15 amino acids. From germline, CDR1 is MNHNS and CDR2 SASEGT. DNA of the CDR3: TGTGCCAGCAGACGCCCGGGGAGCTCCTACAATGAGCAGTTCTTC. Residues: CASRRPGSSYNEQFF.

The rearrangement joins TRBV18 to TRBJ1-1; TRBD1 matches at 7 bases. Trimming took 9 bases from V and 4 from J; bases not matched to a gene: 20. CDR1 is KGHSH, CDR2 LQKENI, per germline. CDR3 size: 17 residues. CDR3 protein: CASAQAGQLLSGTEAFF. The CDR3 DNA follows: TGTGCCAGTGCTCAAGCGGGACAGTTACTTAGCGGCACTGAAGCTTTCTTT. Full variable domain (remainder filled in from reference TRBV18 and TRBJ1-1): NAGVMQNPRHLVRRRGQEARLRCSPMKGHSHVYWYRQLPEEGLKFMVYLQKENIIDESGMPKERFSAEFPKEGPSILRIQQVVRGDSAAYFCASAQAGQLLSGTEAFFGQGTRLTVV.

The chain joins TRBV28 to TRBJ2-3; D is unclear. This CDR3 has 13 residues. Per germline, CDR1 MDHEN and CDR2 SYDVKM. Trimming stripped 5 bases from V and 6 bases from J, with 12 bases between. CDR3 DNA sequence: TGTGCCAGCAGTCAACACAACAGCGATACGCAGTATTTT. Translating it yields CASSQHNSDTQYF.

The chain links TRBV7-2 to TRBJ1-2; D ambiguous. The CDR3 is 12 amino acids. Germline V gene sequence: CDR1 SGHTA, CDR2 FQGNSA. Trimming stripped 5 bases from V and 4 bases from J, with 8 bases between. The CDR3 loop reads CASSANTYGYTF. In DNA, the CDR3 is TGTGCCAGCAGCGCGAATACCTATGGCTACACCTTC.

J is TRBJ1-2 and V is TRBV15; D is uncertain. Per germline, CDR1 LNHNV and CDR2 YYDKDF (reference sequence). V was cut by 0 bases and J by 7 bases, with 12 bases left in between. This CDR3 comprises 14 residues. The CDR3 coding sequence is TGTGCCACCAGCAGAGATCGTGAGGGCGCTGGCTACACCTTC. It is translated as CATSRDREGAGYTF.

As to this clone: One junction end disagrees with the germline gene, perhaps due to a read error. This rearrangement joins TRBV18 to TRBJ2-6; 7 bases are a match to TRBD1. Looked up from germline, CDR1 is KGHSH and CDR2 is LQKENI. The CDR3 runs 17 residues. The CDR3 DNA is TGTGCCAGCTCATCACCGGGACAGCGCTCTGGGGCCAACGTCCTGACTTTC. Translating gives CASSSPGQRSGANVLTF.

This sequence joins TRBV5-6 and TRBJ1-5; the D gene is possibly TRBD1 (5 bases). V dropped 2 bases and J dropped 7 bases, with 16 bases sitting between them. CDR3 size: 15 residues. Germline CDR1 SGHDT, CDR2 YYEEEE. CDR3 loop: CASSLLSRAEQPQHF. The CDR3 region has the DNA TGTGCCAGCAGCTTATTGTCCAGGGCGGAACAGCCCCAGCATTTT. Together with reference TRBV5-6 and TRBJ1-5, the CDR3 gives the full variable domain: DAGVTQSPTHLIKTRGQQVTLRCSPKSGHDTVSWYQQALGQGPQFIFQYYEEEERQRGNFPDRFSGHQFPNYSSELNVNALLLGDSALYLCASSLLSRAEQPQHFGDGTRLSIL.